The rows below give T cell receptor beta chains drawn from one sample of a study of cytomegalovirus exposure and HLA in healthy donors. Produced via immunoSEQ multiplex PCR; TCRdb's table is partial and in-frame only. Of approximately 92,000 clones listed, roughly 80% were seen once; the top ten hold under 8%. Sample: PBMCs. The receptors shown here come from a man aged 45 to 65 in good health and CMV-seropositive. Both conserved end residues are part of each CDR3. D genes are given only for firm matches.

CDR3aa | len | j_gene | d_gene | v_gene
CAISAPGQGNIQYF | 14 | TRBJ2-4 | TRBD1 | TRBV10-3
CAWSVITDNSPLHF | 14 | TRBJ1-6 | . | TRBV30
CAYSRRQGTNTGELFF | 16 | TRBJ2-2 | . | TRBV5-6
CASSKEGRYTEAFF | 14 | TRBJ1-1 | . | TRBV19
CASSKTGTGVGETQYF | 16 | TRBJ2-5 | TRBD1 | TRBV27
CASSLRGRLYGSYTF | 15 | TRBJ1-2 | . | TRBV2
CACPGRENTIYF | 12 | TRBJ1-3 | . | TRBV30
CASSSPAEGRSNQPQHF | 17 | TRBJ1-5 | . | TRBV28
CASSYSGGAGETQYF | 15 | TRBJ2-5 | TRBD2 | TRBV4-3
CASKSGGPGETQYF | 14 | TRBJ2-5 | TRBD2 | TRBV27
CASSDLTREQYF | 12 | TRBJ2-5 | . | TRBV27
CASSPTGINSPLHF | 14 | TRBJ1-6 | TRBD1 | TRBV18
CAISEQGAIKTYEQYF | 16 | TRBJ2-7 | TRBD1 | TRBV10-3
CASSLGPSSYNEQFF | 15 | TRBJ2-1 | . | TRBV11-2
CASSYPPGGVTDTQYF | 16 | TRBJ2-3 | . | TRBV6-6
CASSTGPGLAGGPSYEQYF | 19 | TRBJ2-7 | TRBD2 | TRBV4-1
CAIRGTSGGQETQYF | 15 | TRBJ2-5 | TRBD2 | TRBV10-3
CASSPGGTGTEAFF | 14 | TRBJ1-1 | TRBD1 | TRBV19
CAWSPTAGQGNQPQHF | 16 | TRBJ1-5 | TRBD1 | TRBV30
CASSLSTDTQYF | 12 | TRBJ2-3 | . | TRBV7-9
CASSTGIMNTEAFF | 14 | TRBJ1-1 | . | TRBV27
CASSSSGLANEKLFF | 15 | TRBJ1-4 | . | TRBV27
CASSLIPWPEQYF | 13 | TRBJ2-7 | . | TRBV28
CASSDYSTYEQYF | 13 | . | . | TRBV7-6
CASSLGQGRNTIYF | 14 | TRBJ1-3 | TRBD1 | TRBV28
CASSGTATNEKLFF | 14 | TRBJ1-4 | . | TRBV6-4
CASRMYGTGLNTEAFF | 16 | TRBJ1-1 | . | TRBV5-5